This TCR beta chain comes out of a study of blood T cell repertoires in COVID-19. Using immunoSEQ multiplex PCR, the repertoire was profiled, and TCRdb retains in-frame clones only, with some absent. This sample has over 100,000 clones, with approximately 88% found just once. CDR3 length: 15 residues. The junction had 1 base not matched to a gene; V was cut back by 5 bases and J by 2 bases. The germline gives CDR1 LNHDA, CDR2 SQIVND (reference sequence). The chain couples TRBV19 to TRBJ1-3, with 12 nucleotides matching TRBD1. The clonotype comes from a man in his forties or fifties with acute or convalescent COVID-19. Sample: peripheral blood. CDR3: CASSWDRGPGNTIYF. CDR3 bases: TGTGCCAGTAGTTGGGACAGGGGGCCTGGAAACACCATATATTTT.